Sequencing of this TCR beta chain was carried out in a study of T cells expressing NK-cell markers. TCRdb re-called the 5' RACE reads; every CDR3 protein appears as one record, without DNA. Here the sample table reports a few hundred thousand distinct CDR3 sequences. Study-level findings and limits: In about six donors, dominant CD3+CD56+NKG2C+ clonotypes ranked among the top 10 CD8+ clonotypes.

Note on this clonotype: Its antigen is unidentified.

CDR3 length equals 14 residues. Input material: blood T cells: a sorted CD56 or NKG2C T cell subset, CD4+ or CD8+ T cells, or bulk PBMC T cells (not recorded which). The TCR sequence derives from a man aged 18 to 69 in good health. The chain employs TRBV12-3 or TRBV12-4 and TRBJ1-2; no DNA is available, so the TRBD1 call from TCRdb remains unchecked. The CDR3 loop reads CASSSAWGGAGYTF.